A single sample is the source of the 27 T cell receptor beta chains below, sequenced in a study of shared clonotypes between healthy human individuals. The assay was immunoSEQ multiplex PCR, and TCRdb's table has in-frame clones only and misses some. In the table there are some 550,000 clones, around 97% of which are singletons. The sample was naive CD4+ T cells sorted from blood. The subset here: CD45RA+ positively selected. The receptors here all came from a woman in her thirties in good health.

This chain connects TRBV6-5 to TRBJ2-7, with 7 nucleotides matching TRBD2. The CDR3 extends over 15 amino acids. Germline lookup yields CDR1 MNHEY and CDR2 SVGAGI. V lost 0 bases to trimming and J lost 4 bases; unmatched junction nucleotides: 6. CDR3 loop: CASSYSGGSTYEQYF. The DNA of the CDR3 is TGTGCCAGCAGTTACTCTGGCGGGAGTACATACGAGCAGTACTTC.

In DNA form, the CDR3 reads TGCAGCGCCCGACAGGGGGCACTTGGGATTGAGACCCAGTACTTC. It codes for CSARQGALGIETQYF. J is TRBJ2-5 and V is TRBV29-1; 10 bases align to TRBD1. The CDR3 runs 15 residues. The junction had 13 bases not matched to a gene; V was cut back by 7 bases and J by 5 bases. Per the germline V gene, CDR1 is SQVTM and CDR2 is ANQGSEA. Full variable domain (missing parts from reference TRBV29-1 and TRBJ2-5): SAVISQKPSRDICQRGTSLTIQCQVDSQVTMMFWYRQQPGQSLTLIATANQGSEATYESGFVIDKFPISRPNLTFSTLTVSNMSPEDSSIYLCSARQGALGIETQYFGPGTRLLVL.

This sequence joins TRBV29-1 and TRBJ1-5, with a weak D call TRBD1 (5 bases). Germline values: CDR1 SQVTM, CDR2 ANQGSEA. V gave up 8 bases and J gave up 5 bases, with 34 bases separating them. The CDR3 loop spans 19 amino acids. CDR3 sequence reads: CSPGHWEKRPPLGDQPQHF. CDR3 bases: TGCAGCCCGGGTCACTGGGAAAAGAGGCCTCCGTTAGGGGATCAGCCCCAGCATTTT.

The chain recombines TRBV7-7 with TRBJ2-5; TRBD1 matches at 8 bases. In germline, CDR1 is SSHAT, CDR2 FNYEAQ (reference sequence). There are 15 residues in the CDR3. The trim removed 6 bases at V and 1 base at J, leaving 7 bases unmatched. The CDR3 bases are TGTGCCAGCAGACCCGGGACAGGCTCCCAAGAGACCCAGTACTTC. Its protein product is CASRPGTGSQETQYF.

The chain links TRBV11-2 to TRBJ1-4; a weak D match, TRBD1 (6 bases). The length of the CDR3 is 15 residues. CDR1 and CDR2 (germline): SGHAT, FQNNGV. Trimming pared 2 bases from V and 7 bases from J, leaving 14 bases between. Here the CDR3 reads CASSLFVRGSEKLFF. CDR3 in DNA: TGTGCCAGCAGCTTATTTGTCAGGGGAAGTGAAAAACTGTTTTTT.

This clone was observed a single time. The chain couples TRBV28 to TRBJ2-5; TRBD1 is a possible D gene (6 bases). Trimming cost V 5 bases and J 5 bases, with 15 bases left between them. The CDR3 covers 14 residues. The germline gives CDR1 MDHEN, CDR2 SYDVKM. The CDR3 nucleotides are TGTGCCAGCAGTCCCCGGTTGGGGGCCGAGACCCAGTACTTC. This sequence encodes CASSPRLGAETQYF.

The rearrangement links TRBV4-1 to TRBJ1-5, with TRBD1 matching over 7 bases. This CDR3 is built from 14 residues. Germline V gene data show CDR1 as MGHRA and CDR2 as YSYEKL. Trimming at V came to 4 bases and at J to 3 bases, leaving 3 bases not matched to a gene. Written as DNA, the CDR3 is TGCGCCAGCAGCCGGGACAGCGACAATCAGCCCCAGCATTTT. As protein: CASSRDSDNQPQHF.

This clone was recorded a few times. CDR3 region: CASSATNYGYTF. CDR3 DNA: TGTGCCAGCAGCGCAACTAACTATGGCTACACCTTC. The chain employs TRBV6-5 and TRBJ1-2; no reliable D call. Trimming shortened V by 6 bases and J by 0 bases, and 5 bases separated the two germline ends. The CDR3 runs 12 residues. Germline loops: CDR1 MNHEY, CDR2 SVGAGI.

Only one count was recorded for this clone. The rearrangement links TRBV25-1 to TRBJ2-3; perhaps D is TRBD1 or TRBD2 (5 bases each). Germline values: CDR1 MGHDK, CDR2 SYGVNS. V gave up 4 bases and J gave up 1 base, with 12 bases separating them. CDR3 length equals 15 residues. CDR3 nucleotides: TGTGCCAGCAGTGCGGGACGGGGACGCACAGATACGCAGTATTTT. Protein sequence: CASSAGRGRTDTQYF.

The V call is TRBV27, the J call TRBJ2-7; a weak D match, TRBD2 (5 bases). V lost 2 bases and J 4 bases, leaving 9 bases between the germline ends. The CDR3 runs to 13 residues. Germline CDR1 MNHEY, CDR2 SMNVEV (reference sequence). The CDR3 protein is CASSLHSGYEQYF. Here the CDR3 DNA reads TGTGCCAGCAGTTTACATTCGGGGTACGAGCAGTACTTC.

The genes are TRBV11-2 and TRBJ2-3; TRBD2 agrees at 12 bases. The CDR3 totals 12 residues. Per the germline V gene, CDR1 is SGHAT and CDR2 is FQNNGV. CDR3 residues: CGSSGGEFTQYF. The CDR3 region has the DNA TGTGGTTCTAGCGGGGGGGAGTTTACGCAGTATTTT. Complete variable domain (other parts from reference TRBV11-2 and TRBJ2-3): EAGVAQSPRYKIIEKRQSVAFWCNPISGHATLYWYQQILGQGPKLLIQFQNNGVVDDSQLPKDRFSAERLKGVDSTLKIQPAKLEDSAVYLCGSSGGEFTQYFGPGTRLTVL.

This chain links TRBV11-2 with TRBJ2-1, with a tentative D call TRBD2 (5 bases). This CDR3 spans 12 amino acids. Trimming took 5 bases from V and 12 from J, leaving 14 bases between them. Germline V CDR1 and CDR2: SGHAT, FQNNGV. The CDR3 here is CASSLPGTWQFF. The CDR3 bases are TGTGCCAGCAGCCTCCCGGGAACTTGGCAGTTCTTC.

The rearrangement uses TRBV4-1 and TRBJ2-1, with 11 bases matching TRBD1. Germline V gives CDR1 MGHRA, CDR2 YSYEKL. The V gene end was trimmed by 3 bases and the J gene end by 9 bases; junction bases not matched to a gene: 10. The CDR3 contains 16 residues. The CDR3 DNA reads TGCGCCAGCAGCCAGGCCGGGACAGGGGGTTTCGGTGAGCAGTTCTTC. Its translation: CASSQAGTGGFGEQFF.

The rearrangement joins TRBV27 to TRBJ1-5; D ambiguous. Looked up from germline, CDR1 is MNHEY and CDR2 is SMNVEV (reference sequence). The ends were cut back, 0 bases at V and 0 bases at J, with 9 bases in the middle. This CDR3 contains 16 residues. The CDR3 DNA is TGTGCCAGCAGTTTATCCTTCAGTAATAGCAATCAGCCCCAGCATTTT. Translation gives CASSLSFSNSNQPQHF.

This chain links TRBV7-3 with TRBJ2-3; the match to TRBD2 covers 9 bases. CDR3 length: 17 residues. Trimming cost V 2 bases and J 1 base; bases outside gene matches: 7. Germline V CDR1 and CDR2: SGHTA, FQGTGA. CDR3 bases: TGTGCCAGCAGCTTACGGCCTAGCGGGACGGGCACAGATACGCAGTATTTT. Residues: CASSLRPSGTGTDTQYF.

This clone was found once. V usage is TRBV7-9 and J usage is TRBJ2-1; no reliable D call. Between the trimmed V and J ends, which lost 3 bases and 2 bases, there was a span of 11 bases. Germline V gives CDR1 SEHNR, CDR2 FQNEAQ (reference sequence). The CDR3 consists of 15 residues. CDR3 coding DNA: TGTGCCAGCAGCTTTTTTGATTCTGCCTACAATGAGCAGTTCTTC. Translation: CASSFFDSAYNEQFF.

The genes are TRBV28 and TRBJ1-1; 8 positions agree with TRBD1. This CDR3 comprises 15 residues. V was pared by 5 bases and J by 3 bases, with 8 bases of the junction left unmatched. Germline-derived CDR1 and CDR2 are MDHEN and SYDVKM. The CDR3 DNA reads as TGTGCCAGCAGTCTGAACAGGGGGAAGGACACTGAAGCTTTCTTT. It yields the protein CASSLNRGKDTEAFF.

The rearrangement links TRBV21-1 to TRBJ2-7; no DNA check was done on the table's D call, TRBD2. TRBV21-1 is deemed a pseudogene. CDR3 length: 16 residues. The CDR3 DNA follows: TGTGCCAGCAGCCTTAGACTAGCGGGCCCTATCTACGAGCAGTACTTC. Amino acids: CASSLRLAGPIYEQYF.

About this clone itself: Additional DNA sequences in this sample encode the identical CDR3. This chain joins TRBV28 and TRBJ2-7, with D perhaps matching TRBD1 or TRBD2 (5 bases each). The CDR3 contains 15 residues. V was shortened by 4 bases and J by 1 base, with 14 bases between the two germline ends. Per germline, CDR1 MDHEN and CDR2 SYDVKM. CDR3 sequence reads: CASSSSGTGSYEQYF. The CDR3, as DNA: TGTGCCAGCAGTTCATCCGGGACGGGGTCCTACGAGCAGTACTTC.

The chain carries TRBV28 and TRBJ2-4; D not certain. The CDR3 extends over 18 amino acids. CDR1 is MDHEN and CDR2 is SYDVKM in the germline V gene. Trimming shortened V by 1 base and J by 0 bases, and 16 bases separated the two germline ends. The CDR3 DNA is TGTGCCAGCAGTTTATCCGGCCGCTGGCAGTTAGCCAAAAACATTCAGTACTTC. It translates to CASSLSGRWQLAKNIQYF. The full variable domain, its missing parts supplied by reference TRBV28 and TRBJ2-4, is DVKVTQSSRYLVKRTGEKVFLECVQDMDHENMFWYRQDPGLGLRLIYFSYDVKMKEKGDIPEGYSVSREKKERFSLILESASTNQTSMYLCASSLSGRWQLAKNIQYFGAGTRLSVL.

J is TRBJ1-2 and V is TRBV5-8, with D tentatively TRBD1 (5 bases). The CDR3 contains 14 residues. With 0 bases removed from V and 3 bases from J, the gap between germline ends came to 9 bases. Germline loops: CDR1 SGHTS, CDR2 YDEGEE. CDR3 sequence reads: CASSLGDRYYGYTF. The CDR3 DNA follows: TGTGCCAGCAGCTTGGGTGACAGATACTATGGCTACACCTTC. The full variable domain, its missing parts supplied by reference TRBV5-8 and TRBJ1-2, is EAGVTQSPTHLIKTRGQQATLRCSPISGHTSVYWYQQALGLGLQFLLWYDEGEERNRGNFPPRFSGRQFPNYSSELNVNALELEDSALYLCASSLGDRYYGYTFGSGTRLTVV.

The chain employs TRBV15 and TRBJ1-4, with 9 bases that match TRBD1. The CDR3 is 16 amino acids. J lost 8 bases, V lost 2 bases, and 9 bases had no gene match. The V gene's germline CDR1 is LNHNV and CDR2 YYDKDF (reference sequence). Written as DNA, the CDR3 is TGTGCCACCAGCAGACTTTCGGACAGGGGTGAAGAAAAACTGTTTTTT. Its translation: CATSRLSDRGEEKLFF.

Only one count was recorded for this clone. This sequence joins TRBV5-4 and TRBJ2-3; 14 positions agree with TRBD2. The CDR3 length is 17 residues. Germline lookup yields CDR1 SGHNT and CDR2 YYREEE (reference sequence). Unmatched junction bases numbered 2, after V lost 0 bases and J lost 2 bases. CDR3 DNA sequence: TGTGCCAGCAGCTTGGGGGGACTAGCGGGGGACACAGATACGCAGTATTTT. Translated, it gives CASSLGGLAGDTDTQYF.

The rearrangement joins TRBV6-1 to TRBJ2-5; D is unresolved. Looked up from germline, CDR1 is MNHNS and CDR2 is SASEGT. The CDR3 loop spans 12 amino acids. V was clipped by 2 bases and J by 4 bases, with 5 bases between them. CDR3 nucleotide sequence: TGTGCCAGCAGTGAAAATATAGAGACCCAGTACTTC. This encodes CASSENIETQYF.

V and J are TRBV30 and TRBJ2-7, with 8 bases lining up with TRBD2. Per germline, CDR1 GTSNPN and CDR2 SVGIG (reference sequence). The CDR3 contains 13 residues. The J segment lost 2 bases and the V segment lost 4 bases, leaving 4 bases of the junction unmatched. In DNA, the CDR3 is TGTGCCTGGACTAGCGGGCCTACCTACGAGCAGTACTTC. Translated, it gives CAWTSGPTYEQYF.

Only a few counts were recorded for this clone. The V gene is TRBV29-1, the J gene TRBJ1-2; D is unresolved. The CDR3 is 12 amino acids. From germline, CDR1 is SQVTM and CDR2 ANQGSEA. The V and J ends lost 4 bases and 2 bases respectively, with 8 bases between them. The CDR3 nucleotides are TGCAGCGTTGGGGCAGACAACTATGGCTACACCTTC. Protein product: CSVGADNYGYTF.

The chain recombines TRBV4-1 with TRBJ1-4; 9 positions agree with TRBD1. Germline loops: CDR1 MGHRA, CDR2 YSYEKL. The CDR3 is 18 amino acids. The V and J ends lost 2 bases and 0 bases, in that order; junction bases with no gene match: 7. DNA of the CDR3: TGCGCCAGCAGCCAATGGCGTCGACAGGGGGCAACTAATGAAAAACTGTTTTTT. This sequence encodes CASSQWRRQGATNEKLFF.